This T cell receptor beta chain was sequenced for a study of OX40 agonist ivuxolimab in advanced cancers. Study background: Dosing consisted of intravenous ivuxolimab at 0.01 to 10 mg/kg every 2 weeks. Study conclusions and caveats: No antigen was identified for the clonally expanded peripheral T cells.

A word on this clone: The target antigen is unknown.

Produced via immunoSEQ multiplex PCR; TCRdb's table is partial and in-frame only. The table includes 45,000 to 50,000 clones, approximately 91% detected once. The V and J ends lost 8 bases and 8 bases, in that order; junction bases with no gene match: 13. Germline assignment: CDR1 MNHNY and CDR2 SVGAGI (reference sequence). The CDR3 contains 15 residues. This receptor was identified in an adult with an advanced solid tumor such as melanoma, head and neck, liver or kidney cancer. This chain uses TRBV6-6 with TRBJ1-4; TRBD1 aligns across 8 bases. The source material was CD4+ or CD8+ T cells sorted from blood, sampled in a trial of the OX40 agonist ivuxolimab. In DNA form, the CDR3 reads TGTGCCAGCGAATCACTGGCGACAGGGGAAGAAAAACTGTTTTTT. Its protein product is CASESLATGEEKLFF.